This passage covers 14 T cell receptor beta chains from one sample sequenced in a study of CD8+ T cells in alopecia areata. Treatment noted: oral pan-JAK inhibitor, 5-10 mg twice daily. Sequencing used cDNA as its template, made by extracting RNA and reverse transcribing it. The data were produced by immunoSEQ multiplex PCR, yet TCRdb's version contains in-frame clones alone and is incomplete. The sample shows over 60,000 clones, 46% of them seen only once. The material was CD8+ T cells sorted from blood, obtained at approximately week 36, from a patient treated with tofacitinib. These receptors were taken from a human donor with alopecia areata.

This clone occurred a few times. This rearrangement joins TRBV29-1 to TRBJ2-7, with a tentative D call TRBD2 (7 bases). The CDR3 loop spans 15 amino acids. V was trimmed by 6 bases and J by 3 bases, leaving 21 bases between them. Looked up from germline, CDR1 is SQVTM and CDR2 is ANQGSEA. The DNA for the CDR3 is TGCAGCGTCTCCTTGGGGGGGGCAGGAGGCTACGAGCAGTACTTC. Translated: CSVSLGGAGGYEQYF.

V and J are TRBV28 and TRBJ2-3, with no clear D. The CDR3 is 16 amino acids. Trimming removed 5 bases from V and 2 bases from J, with 17 bases in between. Germline lookup yields CDR1 MDHEN and CDR2 SYDVKM. CDR3 region: CASSPLDSTDTDTQYF. The CDR3, as DNA: TGTGCCAGCAGTCCCCTCGACTCGACTGACACAGATACGCAGTATTTT.

In this sample, this clone turned up many times. It differs at one base from a far larger clone, so likely a read error. This chain joins TRBV4-1 and TRBJ2-7; 11 positions match TRBD1. CDR1 and CDR2 (germline): MGHRA, YSYEKL. The CDR3 totals 17 residues. With V trimmed by 1 base and J by 9 bases, 14 bases remained unmatched. The CDR3 is CASSQVALGTGGLGQYF. In DNA form, the CDR3 reads TGCGCCAGCAGCCAAGTAGCCCTCGGGACAGGGGGTTTGGGGCAGTACTTC.

The chain has TRBV15 and TRBJ2-1; no definite D call. The germline V gene encodes CDR1 LNHNV and CDR2 YYDKDF (reference sequence). The CDR3 sequence is 14 residues long. Trimming took off 4 bases at V and 6 bases at J, with 13 bases between the two ends. CDR3 in DNA: TGTGCCACCAGCACCTTGGGGTGGGGCAATGAGCAGTTCTTC. Residues: CATSTLGWGNEQFF.

The CDR3 region is CASSLAYGGRETQYF. DNA of the CDR3: TGTGCCAGCAGCTTGGCATACGGGGGCCGGGAGACCCAGTACTTC. This chain uses TRBV11-2 with TRBJ2-5; tentatively, D is TRBD1 or TRBD2 (6 bases each). V lost 3 bases and J 5 bases, leaving 16 bases between the germline ends. The CDR3 length is 15 residues. Germline values: CDR1 SGHAT, CDR2 FQNNGV.

This clone was recorded a few times. V usage is TRBV29-1 and J usage is TRBJ2-1; weak D call: TRBD2 (6 bases). Germline assignment: CDR1 SQVTM and CDR2 ANQGSEA. V was trimmed by 2 bases and J by 2 bases, leaving 10 bases between them. This CDR3 contains 14 residues. The CDR3 DNA is TGCAGCGTTGAAAGGGACTCACCCTACAATGAGCAGTTCTTC. Amino acid sequence: CSVERDSPYNEQFF.

For this clone: One junction end does not reproduce the germline sequence, and a read error may be involved. The J gene is TRBJ2-7, the V gene TRBV7-7; D is perhaps TRBD2 (5 bases). Germline V gives CDR1 SSHAT, CDR2 FNYEAQ (reference sequence). This CDR3 spans 15 amino acids. Written as DNA, the CDR3 is TGTGCTAGCAGCTTAGAGCCGGGAAGCTCCTACGAGCAGTACTTC. This sequence encodes CASSLEPGSSYEQYF.

This clone was observed a handful of times. The rearrangement joins TRBV5-1 to TRBJ1-1; D not certain. The CDR3 sequence is 11 residues long. The V end was cut by 1 base, the J end by 8 bases, with 6 bases between. Germline V lookup: CDR1 SGHRS, CDR2 YFSETQ. The CDR3: CASSLTGEAFF. For the CDR3, the DNA is TGCGCCAGCAGCTTGACGGGGGAAGCTTTCTTT.

The CDR3 DNA sequence: TGTGCCTGGAGTTATAGTCTGGGACCAACCACCGGGGAGCTGTTTTTT. Its protein is CAWSYSLGPTTGELFF. This sequence joins TRBV30 and TRBJ2-2; possibly TRBD1 or TRBD2 for D (5 bases each). CDR1 and CDR2 from the germline V gene are GTSNPN and SVGIG (reference sequence). V lost 2 bases and J 4 bases, leaving 17 bases between the germline ends. There are 16 residues in the CDR3.

The chain joins TRBV6-6 to TRBJ1-2, with a possible D match to TRBD1 (6 bases). V gave up 5 bases and J gave up 7 bases, with 14 bases separating them. The V gene's germline CDR1 is MNHNY and CDR2 SVGAGI (reference sequence). The CDR3 length is 13 residues. CDR3 nucleotides: TGTGCCAGCAGTCCGCAGGGGAGGGGTGGCTACACCTTC. It specifies CASSPQGRGGYTF.

The V gene is TRBV30, the J gene TRBJ1-1; D unresolved. V lost 0 bases to trimming and J lost 7 bases, with 12 bases between them. This CDR3 comprises 13 residues. Germline CDR1 is GTSNPN and CDR2 is SVGIG (reference sequence). CDR3: CAWSVLRTVEAFF. DNA of the CDR3: TGTGCCTGGAGTGTACTTAGGACGGTTGAAGCTTTCTTT.

The V call is TRBV18, the J call TRBJ2-7; D is undetermined. The V end was cut by 3 bases, the J end by 6 bases, with 9 bases between. The CDR3 is 12 residues long. In germline, CDR1 is KGHSH, CDR2 LQKENI. The CDR3 DNA reads TGTGCCAGCTCACCCGCTGACGCCGAGCAGTACTTC. This codes for CASSPADAEQYF.

This chain joins TRBV27 and TRBJ2-7, with D perhaps matching TRBD1 or TRBD2 (5 bases each). Germline V gives CDR1 MNHEY, CDR2 SMNVEV (reference sequence). The V gene lost 7 bases and the J gene lost 2 bases, with 15 bases spanning the gap. The CDR3 spans 14 residues. The CDR3 DNA reads as TGTGCCAGCAACCCTCGGGGCGTACCCTACGAGCAGTACTTC. This translates into CASNPRGVPYEQYF.

This CDR3 is CASSQEPPGQGTYGYTF. The CDR3 DNA sequence: TGCGCCAGCAGCCAAGAACCTCCGGGACAGGGGACCTATGGCTACACCTTC. The V call is TRBV4-1, the J call TRBJ1-2, with 10 positions matching TRBD1. Germline loops: CDR1 MGHRA, CDR2 YSYEKL. V shed 0 bases, J shed 4 bases, and the junction held 8 bases outside the gene matches. The CDR3 loop spans 17 amino acids.